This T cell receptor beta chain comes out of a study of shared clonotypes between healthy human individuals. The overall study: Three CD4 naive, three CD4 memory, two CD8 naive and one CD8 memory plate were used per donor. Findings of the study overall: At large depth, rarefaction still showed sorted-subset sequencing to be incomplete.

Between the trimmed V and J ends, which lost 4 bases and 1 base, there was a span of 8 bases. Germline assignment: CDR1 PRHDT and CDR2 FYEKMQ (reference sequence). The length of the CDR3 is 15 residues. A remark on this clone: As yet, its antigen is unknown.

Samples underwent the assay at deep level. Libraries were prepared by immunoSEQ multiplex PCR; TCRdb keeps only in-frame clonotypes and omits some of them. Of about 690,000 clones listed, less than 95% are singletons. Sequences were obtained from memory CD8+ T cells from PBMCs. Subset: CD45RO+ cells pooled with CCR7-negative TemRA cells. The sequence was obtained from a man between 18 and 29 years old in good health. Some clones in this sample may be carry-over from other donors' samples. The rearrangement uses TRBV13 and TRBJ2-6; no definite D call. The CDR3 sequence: CASSSQASGANVLTF. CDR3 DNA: TGTGCCAGCAGCTCCCAGGCGTCTGGGGCCAACGTCCTGACTTTC.